The TCR beta chain described here comes from a study of blood T cell repertoires in COVID-19. The wider study: Italy, Spain and the United States were the sources of the convalescent and acute COVID-19 samples.

From germline, CDR1 is SGDLS and CDR2 YYNGEE. J lost 8 bases, V lost 3 bases, and 7 bases had no gene match. This CDR3 contains 16 residues. Per the original methods: Counts of nucleated cells, estimated from reference gene primer amplification, were obtained. Produced via immunoSEQ multiplex PCR; TCRdb's table is partial and in-frame only. V, J and clone size reflect that table, while D and trimming were determined from the DNA. The sample lists 75,000 or so clones, almost 85% occurring once. This clonotype originated in a man aged 60 to 69 with acute or convalescent COVID-19. The chain recombines TRBV9 with TRBJ1-6; TRBD1 matches at 11 bases. Sequenced material: peripheral blood. CDR3 nucleotides: TGTGCCAGCAGCGGACAAGGACAGGGGGCTTATTCACCCCTCCACTTT. Translating gives CASSGQGQGAYSPLHF. Full variable domain (remainder filled in from reference TRBV9 and TRBJ1-6): DSGVTQTPKHLITATGQRVTLRCSPRSGDLSVYWYQQSLDQGLQFLIQYYNGEERAKGNILERFSAQQFPDLHSELNLSSLELGDSALYFCASSGQGQGAYSPLHFGNGTRLTVT.